The 32 T cell receptor beta chains given below trace back to one sample, sequenced in a study of blood T cell repertoires in COVID-19. Libraries were prepared by immunoSEQ multiplex PCR; TCRdb keeps only in-frame clonotypes and omits some of them. The repertoire holds over 300,000 clones, with 90% as singletons. Sequencing used peripheral blood. These receptors were taken from a young man with active or convalescent COVID-19.

The chain combines TRBV2 with TRBJ2-7, with 9 nucleotides matching TRBD2. Per the germline V gene, CDR1 is SNHLY and CDR2 is FYNNEI. V lost 0 bases, J lost 3 bases, and 9 bases stayed unmatched. This CDR3 comprises 17 residues. The CDR3: CASSEALPTSGYYEQYF. CDR3 bases: TGTGCCAGCAGTGAAGCGCTTCCGACTAGCGGCTACTACGAGCAGTACTTC.

This clone was detected a few times. The chain recombines TRBV10-3 with TRBJ1-1; no definite D call. V was clipped by 4 bases and J by 3 bases, with 12 bases between them. Germline CDR1 reads ENHRY; CDR2 reads SYGVKD. This CDR3 contains 14 residues. Here the CDR3 reads CAISVAGPDTEAFF. The CDR3 coding sequence is TGTGCCATCAGTGTGGCGGGTCCAGACACTGAAGCTTTCTTT.

This clone was detected once. The chain is built from TRBV3-1 (or the pseudogene TRBV3-2) and TRBJ1-6, with D perhaps TRBD1 (5 bases). The CDR3 consists of 15 residues. Germline CDR1 is LGHDT and CDR2 is YNNKEL (reference sequence). V was pared by 8 bases and J by 0 bases, with 11 bases between. The CDR3 here is CASGGGSSYNSPLHF. The CDR3 DNA reads as TGTGCCAGCGGTGGGGGGAGCTCCTATAATTCACCCCTCCACTTT.

V gene TRBV5-8 combines with J gene TRBJ1-5, with TRBD1 matching 8 bases. Germline CDR1 and CDR2: SGHTS and YDEGEE. The CDR3 loop spans 15 amino acids. The trim removed 2 bases at V and 5 bases at J, leaving 6 bases unmatched. In DNA form, the CDR3 reads TGTGCCAGCAGCTTAGGACAGGGCACTTATCAGCCCCAGCATTTT. Translated, it gives CASSLGQGTYQPQHF.

The chain uses TRBV27 and TRBJ1-1, with D uncertain. The germline V gene has CDR1 MNHEY and CDR2 SMNVEV (reference sequence). The length of the CDR3 is 14 residues. V gave up 5 bases and J gave up 1 base, with 11 bases separating them. The CDR3 here is CASSGRTWNTEAFF. Written as DNA, the CDR3 is TGTGCCAGCAGTGGCCGAACGTGGAACACTGAAGCTTTCTTT.

This clone came up a few times. The gene calls are TRBV12-3 or TRBV12-4 and TRBJ1-1; D may be TRBD1 (5 bases). V shed 4 bases and J shed 4 bases, with 10 bases lying between them. CDR3 length equals 13 residues. The CDR3 spells CASSSGGFTEAFF. The CDR3, as DNA: TGTGCCAGCAGTTCGGGGGGGTTCACTGAAGCTTTCTTT.

This CDR3 reads CASSQFRGYSYEQYF. The CDR3 nucleotides are TGTGCCAGCAGTCAGTTCAGGGGGTACTCCTACGAGCAGTACTTC. The chain carries TRBV6-5 and TRBJ2-7; 7 nucleotides line up with TRBD1. The germline V gene encodes CDR1 MNHEY and CDR2 SVGAGI. The V and J ends lost 5 bases and 0 bases, in that order; junction bases with no gene match: 7. The CDR3 loop spans 15 amino acids.

CDR3 sequence: CASSQAHERDYNEQFF. In nucleotides, the CDR3 is TGCGCCAGCAGCCAAGCCCATGAACGGGACTACAATGAGCAGTTCTTC. The chain carries TRBV4-3 and TRBJ2-1, with D possibly TRBD2 on 5 matching bases. The germline gives CDR1 LGHNA, CDR2 YSLEER. This CDR3 contains 16 residues. Trimming took 1 base from V and 3 from J, leaving 13 bases between them.

This chain links TRBV3-1 (or the pseudogene TRBV3-2) with TRBJ1-2; a weak D match, TRBD1 (6 bases). CDR1 and CDR2 from the germline V gene are LGHDT and YNNKEL (reference sequence). The length of the CDR3 is 14 residues. Trimming shortened V by 3 bases and J by 7 bases, and 15 bases separated the two germline ends. The CDR3 protein is CASSHHRERVGYTF. In DNA, the CDR3 is TGTGCCAGCAGCCACCACAGGGAGAGGGTTGGCTACACCTTC.

Regarding this clone: This sample includes further DNA sequences coding for the same CDR3. V is TRBV19 and J is TRBJ1-5; TRBD1 might be the D (5 bases). This CDR3 has 15 amino acids. Germline CDR1 LNHDA, CDR2 SQIVND (reference sequence). V was clipped by 1 base and J by 2 bases, with 9 bases between them. The CDR3 DNA is TGTGCCAGTAGTATAGGTTCCAGGGGCAATCAGCCCCAGCATTTT. The encoded protein is CASSIGSRGNQPQHF.

The chain is built from TRBV7-9 and TRBJ2-3; 9 positions match TRBD2. The CDR3 is 16 residues long. With 1 base clipped from V and 5 bases from J, the junction kept 7 bases outside the gene matches. Germline lookup yields CDR1 SEHNR and CDR2 FQNEAQ (reference sequence). CDR3 residues: CASSLGLAGAGDTQYF. Here the CDR3 DNA reads TGTGCCAGCAGCTTAGGATTAGCGGGGGCCGGAGATACGCAGTATTTT. Complete variable domain (other parts from reference TRBV7-9 and TRBJ2-3): DTGVSQNPRHKITKRGQNVTFRCDPISEHNRLYWYRQTLGQGPEFLTYFQNEAQLEKSRLLSDRFSAERPKGSFSTLEIQRTEQGDSAMYLCASSLGLAGAGDTQYFGPGTRLTVL.

The rearrangement uses TRBV9 and TRBJ2-3; D not resolved. V was pared by 0 bases and J by 0 bases, with 8 bases between. Germline lookup yields CDR1 SGDLS and CDR2 YYNGEE. The CDR3 contains 15 residues. This CDR3 is CASSVAPSSTDTQYF. Here the CDR3 DNA reads TGTGCCAGCAGCGTAGCCCCGTCTAGCACAGATACGCAGTATTTT.

J is TRBJ1-3 and V is TRBV7-9; 7 bases are shared with TRBD1. Germline CDR1 reads SEHNR; CDR2 reads FQNEAQ (reference sequence). V lost 6 bases and J lost 1; bases outside the gene matches: 9. The CDR3 is 16 amino acids. The CDR3 loop is CASRPDRDVSGNTIYF. The CDR3 DNA reads TGTGCCAGCAGACCAGACAGGGACGTGTCTGGAAACACCATATATTTT.

The chain recombines TRBV9 with TRBJ2-7, with 8 positions matching TRBD1. The CDR3 has 12 residues. Trimming at V came to 3 bases and at J to 5 bases, leaving 1 base not matched to a gene. Germline V gene data show CDR1 as SGDLS and CDR2 as YYNGEE. This CDR3 is CASSGQGHEQYF. DNA of the CDR3: TGTGCCAGCAGCGGACAGGGGCACGAGCAGTACTTC.

V gene TRBV11-2 combines with J gene TRBJ1-1, with TRBD1 matching over 7 bases. Germline V lookup: CDR1 SGHAT, CDR2 FQNNGV. Trimming cost V 3 bases and J 1 base; bases outside gene matches: 5. CDR3 length equals 15 residues. The CDR3 DNA reads TGTGCCAGCAGCTTCGACAGGGTCGCGAACACTGAAGCTTTCTTT. The encoded protein is CASSFDRVANTEAFF.

This sequence joins TRBV11-2 and TRBJ2-2, with D maybe TRBD2 (6 bases). Germline CDR1 is SGHAT and CDR2 is FQNNGV. This CDR3 is built from 19 residues. Trimming stripped 4 bases from V and 4 bases from J, with 25 bases between. DNA for the CDR3: TGTGCCAGCAGCTCCGCCCTCAGAGGGATCGGGGGAGGCACCGGGGAGCTGTTTTTT. Translation: CASSSALRGIGGGTGELFF.

This chain links TRBV9 with TRBJ1-1; D may be TRBD1 (6 bases). Germline CDR1 SGDLS, CDR2 YYNGEE. Trimming shortened V by 4 bases and J by 5 bases, and 18 bases separated the two germline ends. The CDR3 sequence is 15 residues long. CDR3 in amino acids: CASSQITGTPTEAFF. The DNA of the CDR3 is TGTGCCAGCAGCCAAATAACCGGGACACCTACTGAAGCTTTCTTT.

The J gene is TRBJ2-1, the V gene TRBV30; 9 bases line up with TRBD2. This CDR3 is 13 amino acids long. CDR1 is GTSNPN, CDR2 SVGIG, per germline (reference sequence). The J segment lost 6 bases and the V segment lost 2 bases, leaving 2 bases of the junction unmatched. As DNA, the CDR3 is TGTGCCTGGAGTTTGACTAGCGGCAATGAGCAGTTCTTC. This sequence encodes CAWSLTSGNEQFF.

This rearrangement joins TRBV7-6 to TRBJ2-5, with a possible D match to TRBD2 (7 bases). CDR3 length: 16 residues. V was cut by 2 bases and J by 5 bases, with 18 bases left in between. CDR1 SGHVS and CDR2 FNYEAQ come from the germline V gene. The CDR3 spells CASSLSGQGRVETQYF. The CDR3 DNA sequence: TGTGCCAGCAGCTTATCGGGCCAGGGGAGGGTGGAGACCCAGTACTTC. Full variable domain (remainder filled in from reference TRBV7-6 and TRBJ2-5): GAGVSQSPRYKVTKRGQDVALRCDPISGHVSLYWYRQALGQGPEFLTYFNYEAQQDKSGLPNDRFSAERPEGSISTLTIQRTEQRDSAMYRCASSLSGQGRVETQYFGPGTRLLVL.

The table lists this clone with a few counts. The rearrangement uses TRBV28 and TRBJ1-5; D gene ambiguous. This CDR3 has 16 residues. The germline CDR1 and CDR2 sequences are MDHEN and SYDVKM. Deletions cut 9 bases from V and 3 bases from J, with 21 bases between. The CDR3 region has the DNA TGTGCCAGTTTACGTATCCCCCAGGCGTCCAATCAGCCCCAGCATTTT. It yields the protein CASLRIPQASNQPQHF.

The rearrangement links TRBV28 to TRBJ1-1, with D uncertain. Deletions cut 11 bases from V and 4 bases from J, with 11 bases between. From germline, CDR1 is MDHEN and CDR2 SYDVKM. The CDR3 length is 11 residues. The CDR3 region is CAGAEGTEAFF. The CDR3 nucleotides read TGTGCCGGTGCGGAAGGCACTGAAGCTTTCTTT.

V gene TRBV7-6 combines with J gene TRBJ2-1; 9 bases fit TRBD1. Germline V gives CDR1 SGHVS, CDR2 FNYEAQ. J gave up 8 bases and V 2 bases, and 10 bases lay outside the gene matches. The CDR3 totals 16 residues. CDR3 DNA: TGTGCCAGCAGCTTAAGATCCGGGACAGGGATCGATGAGCAGTTCTTC. This gives the protein CASSLRSGTGIDEQFF.

The V gene is TRBV7-3, the J gene TRBJ2-1, with a tentative D call TRBD2 (6 bases). V lost 9 bases and J 3 bases, leaving 15 bases between the germline ends. Germline CDR1 reads SGHTA; CDR2 reads FQGTGA. The CDR3 consists of 14 residues. CDR3 residues: CASTRDGSYNEQFF. The CDR3 coding sequence is TGTGCCAGTACTAGGGACGGGAGCTACAATGAGCAGTTCTTC.

A single count supports this clone. The chain carries TRBV6-5 and TRBJ2-1, with TRBD2 matching over 15 bases. Unmatched junction bases numbered 4, after V lost 1 base and J lost 9 bases. Germline V lookup: CDR1 MNHEY, CDR2 SVGAGI. The CDR3 covers 16 residues. CDR3 in DNA: TGTGCCAGCAGTTACTATGGGACTAGCGGGAGGAGTGAGCAGTTCTTC. It encodes CASSYYGTSGRSEQFF.

The chain carries TRBV5-8 and TRBJ1-4; D perhaps matches TRBD1 (5 bases). Germline V gene data show CDR1 as SGHTS and CDR2 as YDEGEE. This CDR3 spans 16 amino acids. V dropped 0 bases and J dropped 8 bases, with 17 bases sitting between them. The CDR3 DNA reads TGTGCCAGCAGCTTGGCTGTTCAGGGTAGATACGAAAAACTGTTTTTT. It yields the protein CASSLAVQGRYEKLFF.

This sequence joins TRBV5-1 and TRBJ2-7; TRBD1 is a possible D gene (7 bases). V was trimmed by 3 bases and J by 3 bases, leaving 16 bases between them. Germline values: CDR1 SGHRS, CDR2 YFSETQ. This CDR3 contains 15 residues. The CDR3 DNA reads as TGCGCCAGCAGCTCCCAATGGGGGGACAGCTACGAGCAGTACTTC. Protein: CASSSQWGDSYEQYF.

The CDR3 protein is CASEGKRLAAGEDTQYF. The CDR3 DNA follows: TGTGCCAGCGAAGGGAAGAGACTCGCGGCAGGGGAGGATACGCAGTATTTT. The chain employs TRBV3-1 (or the pseudogene TRBV3-2) and TRBJ2-3, with D possibly being TRBD1 (6 bases). Germline loops: CDR1 LGHDT, CDR2 YNNKEL (reference sequence). V lost 8 bases to trimming and J lost 6 bases, with 27 bases between them. The CDR3 is made up of 17 amino acids.

Worth noting for this clone: The same CDR3 also results from other DNA sequences found in this sample. The chain joins TRBV28 to TRBJ1-2, with D tentatively TRBD1 (5 bases). Germline V gene sequence: CDR1 MDHEN, CDR2 SYDVKM. The V end lost 3 bases, the J end lost 3 bases, and 8 bases lay between the germline ends. This CDR3 comprises 13 residues. As DNA, the CDR3 is TGTGCCAGCAGTTTTACGGGGGACTATGGCTACACCTTC. This gives the protein CASSFTGDYGYTF.

The gene calls are TRBV9 and TRBJ2-1, with 11 bases matching TRBD2. Looked up from germline, CDR1 is SGDLS and CDR2 is YYNGEE. J lost 2 bases, V lost 5 bases, and 3 bases had no gene match. The length of the CDR3 is 15 residues. Written as DNA, the CDR3 is TGTGCCAGCAGTCCTAGCGGGAGGACCTACAATGAGCAGTTCTTC. It codes for CASSPSGRTYNEQFF.

The CDR3 loop reads CASSSYRDMRTDTQYF. CDR3 bases: TGCGCCAGCAGCTCGTACCGGGACATGCGGACAGATACGCAGTATTTT. The V and J genes are TRBV5-1 and TRBJ2-3; the D gene is possibly TRBD1 (6 bases). Deletions cut 3 bases from V and 3 bases from J, with 17 bases between. Germline V CDR1 and CDR2: SGHRS, YFSETQ. This CDR3 has 16 amino acids.

The chain is built from TRBV11-2 and TRBJ2-3, with TRBD1 as a possible D gene (6 bases). This CDR3 has 16 residues. Trimming took off 2 bases at V and 3 bases at J, with 15 bases between the two ends. CDR1 SGHAT and CDR2 FQNNGV come from the germline V gene. DNA of the CDR3: TGTGCCAGCAGCTTAAGGCTGGACAGTAGGACAGATACGCAGTATTTT. Its translation is CASSLRLDSRTDTQYF.

This clone was observed a handful of times. J is TRBJ1-3 and V is TRBV14; TRBD1 matches 8 bases. This CDR3 is 15 amino acids long. CDR1 SGHDN and CDR2 FVKESK come from the germline V gene. Losses at the gene ends were 3 bases for V and 4 bases for J; bases not matched to a gene: 5. The CDR3 DNA follows: TGTGCCAGCAGCCACGGGACAGGTCCCGGAAACACCATATATTTT. Protein product: CASSHGTGPGNTIYF. Full variable domain (rest looked up from reference TRBV14 and TRBJ1-3): EAGVTQFPSHSVIEKGQTVTLRCDPISGHDNLYWYRRVMGKEIKFLLHFVKESKQDESGMPNNRFLAERTGGTYSTLKVQPAELEDSGVYFCASSHGTGPGNTIYFGEGSWLTVV.